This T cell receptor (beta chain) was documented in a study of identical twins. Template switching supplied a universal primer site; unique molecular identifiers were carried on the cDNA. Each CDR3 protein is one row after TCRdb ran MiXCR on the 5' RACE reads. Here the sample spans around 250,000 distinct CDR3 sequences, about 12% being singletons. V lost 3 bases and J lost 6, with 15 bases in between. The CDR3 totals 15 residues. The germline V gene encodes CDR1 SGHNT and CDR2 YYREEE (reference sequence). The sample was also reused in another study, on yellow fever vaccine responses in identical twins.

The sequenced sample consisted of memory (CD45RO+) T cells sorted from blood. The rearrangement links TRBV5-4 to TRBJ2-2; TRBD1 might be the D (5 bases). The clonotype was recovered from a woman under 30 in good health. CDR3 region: CASSSRAEVPGELFF. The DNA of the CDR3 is TGTGCCAGCAGCTCCAGGGCAGAGGTTCCCGGGGAGCTGTTTTTT.